This TCR beta chain stems from a study of shared clonotypes between healthy human individuals. Looking at the study overall: The cohort had two women and a few men, ages 18 to 49. Findings and caveats of the study: The study found roughly 5% of naive CD4 clonotypes shared across several donors.

Note on this clone: What it binds is not known.

It was around 220 ng DNA, 28,000 or so T cell genomes, that sorted-subset replicate PCRs used. Sequenced by immunoSEQ multiplex PCR; TCRdb stores in-frame clones only, minus some. The sample consists of hundreds of thousands of clones, 96% of them appearing once. Naive CD8 cells comprised CD45RO-negative, CCR7-positively selected cells, excluding terminally differentiated effector memory CD45RA+ cells. The specimen was naive CD8+ T cells sorted from blood. This clonotype originated in a man aged 25-45 years in good health.

The CDR3 coding sequence is TGTGCCAGCAGTTTTTGGGGGAATTCAGGAAACACCATATATTTT. As protein: CASSFWGNSGNTIYF. This chain links TRBV28 with TRBJ1-3; TRBD1 might be the D (5 bases). The CDR3 contains 15 residues. Germline V lookup: CDR1 MDHEN, CDR2 SYDVKM. Trimming stripped 3 bases from V and 4 bases from J, with 13 bases between.